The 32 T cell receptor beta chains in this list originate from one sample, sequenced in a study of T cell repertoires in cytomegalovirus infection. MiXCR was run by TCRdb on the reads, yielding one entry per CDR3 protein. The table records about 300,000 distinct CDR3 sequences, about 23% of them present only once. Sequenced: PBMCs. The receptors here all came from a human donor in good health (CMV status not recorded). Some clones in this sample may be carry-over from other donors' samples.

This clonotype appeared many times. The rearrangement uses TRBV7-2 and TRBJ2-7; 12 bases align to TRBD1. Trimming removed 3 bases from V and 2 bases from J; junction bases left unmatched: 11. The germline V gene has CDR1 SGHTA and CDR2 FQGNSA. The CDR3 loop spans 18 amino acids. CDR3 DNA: TGTGCCAGCAGCTTCACCGGGACAGGGGGCAATGGGGCCTACGAGCAGTACTTC. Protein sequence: CASSFTGTGGNGAYEQYF.

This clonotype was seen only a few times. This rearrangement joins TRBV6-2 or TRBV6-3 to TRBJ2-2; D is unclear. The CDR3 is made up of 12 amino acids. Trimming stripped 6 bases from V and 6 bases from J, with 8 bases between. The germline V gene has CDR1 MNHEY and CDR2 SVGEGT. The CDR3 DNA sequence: TGTGCCAGCAGGGACCATTCCGGGGAGCTGTTTTTT. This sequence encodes CASRDHSGELFF.

CDR3 sequence (DNA): TGTGCCACCAGTGATTTATTCCTCGAGCGGGAGGGAGCCTACAATGAGCAGTTCTTC. Translation gives CATSDLFLEREGAYNEQFF. The V call is TRBV24-1, the J call TRBJ2-1; 10 bases are a match to TRBD2. Germline CDR1 reads KGHDR; CDR2 reads SFDVKD. CDR3 length equals 19 residues. Unmatched junction bases numbered 10, after V lost 1 base and J lost 2 bases.

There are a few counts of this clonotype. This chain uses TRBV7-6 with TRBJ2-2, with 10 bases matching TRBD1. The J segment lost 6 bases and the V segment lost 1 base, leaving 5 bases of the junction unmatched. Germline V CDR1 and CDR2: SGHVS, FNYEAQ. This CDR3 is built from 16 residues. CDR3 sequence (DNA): TGTGCCAGCAGCTTAGGCCAGGGACAGGGGTCCGGGGAGCTGTTTTTT. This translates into CASSLGQGQGSGELFF. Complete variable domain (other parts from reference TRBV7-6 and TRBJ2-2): GAGVSQSPRYKVTKRGQDVALRCDPISGHVSLYWYRQALGQGPEFLTYFNYEAQQDKSGLPNDRFSAERPEGSISTLTIQRTEQRDSAMYRCASSLGQGQGSGELFFGEGSRLTVL.

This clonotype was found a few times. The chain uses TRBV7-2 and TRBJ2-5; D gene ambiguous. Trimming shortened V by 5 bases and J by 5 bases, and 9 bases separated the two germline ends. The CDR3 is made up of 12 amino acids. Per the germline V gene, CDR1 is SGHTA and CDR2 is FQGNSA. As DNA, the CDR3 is TGTGCCAGCAGCCCCCCGTCCGAGACCCAGTACTTC. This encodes CASSPPSETQYF.

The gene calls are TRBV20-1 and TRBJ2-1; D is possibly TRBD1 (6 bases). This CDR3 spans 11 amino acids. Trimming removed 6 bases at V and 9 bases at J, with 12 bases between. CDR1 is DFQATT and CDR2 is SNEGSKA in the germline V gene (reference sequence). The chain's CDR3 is CSATQGTEQFF. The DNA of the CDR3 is TGCAGTGCCACCCAGGGGACTGAGCAGTTCTTC.

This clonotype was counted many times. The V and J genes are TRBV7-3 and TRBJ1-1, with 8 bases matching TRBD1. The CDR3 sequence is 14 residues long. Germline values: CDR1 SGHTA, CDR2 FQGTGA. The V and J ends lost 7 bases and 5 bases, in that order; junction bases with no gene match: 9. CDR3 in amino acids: CASTTTGEGTEAFF. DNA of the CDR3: TGTGCCAGCACCACGACAGGGGAGGGGACTGAAGCTTTCTTT.

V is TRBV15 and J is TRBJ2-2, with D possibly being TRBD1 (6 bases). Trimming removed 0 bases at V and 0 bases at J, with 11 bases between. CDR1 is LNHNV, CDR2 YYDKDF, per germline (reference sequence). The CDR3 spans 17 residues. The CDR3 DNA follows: TGTGCCACCAGCAGAGATCAGGGGCTAACGAACACCGGGGAGCTGTTTTTT. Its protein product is CATSRDQGLTNTGELFF.

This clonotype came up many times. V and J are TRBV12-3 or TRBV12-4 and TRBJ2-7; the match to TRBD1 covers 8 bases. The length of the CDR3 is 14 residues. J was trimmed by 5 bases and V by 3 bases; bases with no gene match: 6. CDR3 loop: CASSLLQGADEQYF. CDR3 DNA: TGTGCCAGCAGTTTGCTCCAGGGGGCGGACGAGCAGTACTTC.

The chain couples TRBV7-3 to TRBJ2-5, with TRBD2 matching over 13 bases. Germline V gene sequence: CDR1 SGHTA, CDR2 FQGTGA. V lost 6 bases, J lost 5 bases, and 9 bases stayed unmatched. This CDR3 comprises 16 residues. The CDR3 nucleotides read TGTGCCAGCAGGAAACTAGCGGGAGGGCCCTCGGAGACCCAGTACTTC. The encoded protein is CASRKLAGGPSETQYF.

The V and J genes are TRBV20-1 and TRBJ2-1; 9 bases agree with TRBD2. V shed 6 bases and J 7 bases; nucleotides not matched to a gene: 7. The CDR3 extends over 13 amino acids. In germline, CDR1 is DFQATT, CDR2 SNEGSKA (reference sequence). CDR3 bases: TGCAGTGCCACTGGACTAGCGAGGAATGAGCAGTTCTTC. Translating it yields CSATGLARNEQFF.

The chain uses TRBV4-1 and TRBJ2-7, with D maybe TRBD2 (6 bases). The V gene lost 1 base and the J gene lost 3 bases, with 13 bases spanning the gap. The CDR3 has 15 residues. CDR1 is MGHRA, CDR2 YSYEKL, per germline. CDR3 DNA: TGCGCCAGCAGCCAAGCGACAGTCGGGGGCTACGAGCAGTACTTC. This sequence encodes CASSQATVGGYEQYF.

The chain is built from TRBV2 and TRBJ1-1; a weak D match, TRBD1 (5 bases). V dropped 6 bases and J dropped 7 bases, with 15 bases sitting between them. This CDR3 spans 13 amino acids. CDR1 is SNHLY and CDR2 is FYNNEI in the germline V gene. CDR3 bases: TGTGCCAGCAGCGGACAACTAGGGAGTGAAGCTTTCTTT. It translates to CASSGQLGSEAFF.

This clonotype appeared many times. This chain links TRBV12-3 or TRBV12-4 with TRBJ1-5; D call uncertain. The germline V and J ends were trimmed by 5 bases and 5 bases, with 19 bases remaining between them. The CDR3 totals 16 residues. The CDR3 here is CASSPATVNIDQPQHF. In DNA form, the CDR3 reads TGTGCCAGCAGTCCCGCGACCGTCAACATCGATCAGCCCCAGCATTTT.

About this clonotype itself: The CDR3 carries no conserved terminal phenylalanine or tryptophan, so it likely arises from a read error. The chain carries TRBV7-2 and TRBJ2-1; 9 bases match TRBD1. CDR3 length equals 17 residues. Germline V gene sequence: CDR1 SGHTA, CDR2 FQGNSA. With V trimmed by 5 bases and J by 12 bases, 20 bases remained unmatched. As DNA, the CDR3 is TGTGCCAGCAGCCCTAACCTGGTGGGGACAGGGTGGAGTGTGCAGTTCTGC. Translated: CASSPNLVGTGWSVQFC.

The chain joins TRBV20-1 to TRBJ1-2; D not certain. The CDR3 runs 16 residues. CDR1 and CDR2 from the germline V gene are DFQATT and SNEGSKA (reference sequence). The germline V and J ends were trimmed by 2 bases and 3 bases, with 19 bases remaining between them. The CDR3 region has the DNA TGCAGTGCTAGATTAACCGGACGAGGCCTGTACTATGGCTACACCTTC. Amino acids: CSARLTGRGLYYGYTF.

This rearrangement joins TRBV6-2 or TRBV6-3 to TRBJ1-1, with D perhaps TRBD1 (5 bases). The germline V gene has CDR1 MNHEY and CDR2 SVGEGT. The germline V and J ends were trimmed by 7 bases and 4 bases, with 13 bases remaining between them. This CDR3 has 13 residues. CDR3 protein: CASTPVGLTEAFF. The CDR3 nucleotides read TGTGCCAGCACCCCCGTGGGACTCACTGAAGCTTTCTTT.

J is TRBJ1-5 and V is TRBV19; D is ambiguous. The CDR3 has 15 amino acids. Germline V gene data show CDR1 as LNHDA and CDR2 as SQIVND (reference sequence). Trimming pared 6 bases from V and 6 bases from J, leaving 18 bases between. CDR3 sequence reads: CASRQWEGKLQPQHF. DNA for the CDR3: TGTGCCAGTAGACAATGGGAGGGAAAGCTTCAGCCCCAGCATTTT.

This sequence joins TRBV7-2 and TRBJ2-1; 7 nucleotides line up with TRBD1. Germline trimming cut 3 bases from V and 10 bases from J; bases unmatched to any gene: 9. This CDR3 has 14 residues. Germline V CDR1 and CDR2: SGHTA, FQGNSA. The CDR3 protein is CASSFPTRGPEQFF. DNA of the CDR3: TGTGCCAGCAGCTTCCCGACAAGGGGGCCAGAGCAGTTCTTC.

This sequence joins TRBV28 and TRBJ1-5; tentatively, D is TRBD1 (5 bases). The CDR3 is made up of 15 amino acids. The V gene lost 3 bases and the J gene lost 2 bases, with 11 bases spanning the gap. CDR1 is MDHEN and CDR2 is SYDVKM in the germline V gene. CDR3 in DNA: TGTGCCAGCAGTTTTGGCGGGGCGGGCAATCAGCCCCAGCATTTT. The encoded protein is CASSFGGAGNQPQHF. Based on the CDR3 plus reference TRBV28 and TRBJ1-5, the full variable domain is DVKVTQSSRYLVKRTGEKVFLECVQDMDHENMFWYRQDPGLGLRLIYFSYDVKMKEKGDIPEGYSVSREKKERFSLILESASTNQTSMYLCASSFGGAGNQPQHFGDGTRLSIL.

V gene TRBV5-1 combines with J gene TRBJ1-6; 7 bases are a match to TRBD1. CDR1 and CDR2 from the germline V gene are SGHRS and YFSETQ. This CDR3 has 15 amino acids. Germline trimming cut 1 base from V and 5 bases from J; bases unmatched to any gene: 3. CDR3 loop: CASSLMQGDNSPLHF. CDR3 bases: TGCGCCAGCAGCTTGATGCAGGGGGATAATTCACCCCTCCACTTT.

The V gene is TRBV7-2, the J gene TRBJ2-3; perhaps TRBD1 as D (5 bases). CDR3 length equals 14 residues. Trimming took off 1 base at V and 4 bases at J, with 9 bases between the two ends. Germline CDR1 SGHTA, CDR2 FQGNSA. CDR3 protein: CASSLDWGADTQYF. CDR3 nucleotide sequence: TGTGCCAGCAGCTTAGATTGGGGCGCAGATACGCAGTATTTT.

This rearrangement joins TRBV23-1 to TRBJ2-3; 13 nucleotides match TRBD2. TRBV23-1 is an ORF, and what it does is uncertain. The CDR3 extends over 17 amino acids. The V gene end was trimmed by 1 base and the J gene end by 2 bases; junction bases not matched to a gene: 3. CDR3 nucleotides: TGCGCCAGCAGTCAATTCGGACTAGCGGGAGTCACAGATACGCAGTATTTT. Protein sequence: CASSQFGLAGVTDTQYF.

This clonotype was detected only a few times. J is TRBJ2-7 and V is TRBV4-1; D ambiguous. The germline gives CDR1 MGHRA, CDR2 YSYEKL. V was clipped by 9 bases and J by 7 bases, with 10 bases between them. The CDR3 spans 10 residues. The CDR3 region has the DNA TGCGCCAGTCTGACCCGGGAGCAGTACTTC. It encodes CASLTREQYF.

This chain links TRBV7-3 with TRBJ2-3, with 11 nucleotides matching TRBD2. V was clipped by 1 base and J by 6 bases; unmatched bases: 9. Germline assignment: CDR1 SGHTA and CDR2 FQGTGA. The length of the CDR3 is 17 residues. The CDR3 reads CASSLSPSSGGPDTQYF. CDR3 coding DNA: TGTGCCAGCAGCTTAAGCCCCTCTAGCGGGGGGCCCGATACGCAGTATTTT.

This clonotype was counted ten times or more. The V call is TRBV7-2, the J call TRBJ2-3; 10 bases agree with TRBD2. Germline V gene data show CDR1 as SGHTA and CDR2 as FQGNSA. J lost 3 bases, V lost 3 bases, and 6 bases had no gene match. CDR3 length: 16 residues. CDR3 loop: CASSFEAGGITDTQYF. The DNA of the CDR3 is TGTGCCAGCAGCTTTGAAGCGGGAGGGATAACAGATACGCAGTATTTT.

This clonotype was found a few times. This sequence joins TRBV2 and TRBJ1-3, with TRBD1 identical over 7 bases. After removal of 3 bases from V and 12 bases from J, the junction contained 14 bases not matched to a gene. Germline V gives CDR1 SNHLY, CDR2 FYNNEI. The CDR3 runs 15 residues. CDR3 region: CASSDPGTGAVGIYF. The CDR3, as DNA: TGTGCCAGCAGTGATCCGGGAACAGGGGCCGTCGGCATATATTTT.

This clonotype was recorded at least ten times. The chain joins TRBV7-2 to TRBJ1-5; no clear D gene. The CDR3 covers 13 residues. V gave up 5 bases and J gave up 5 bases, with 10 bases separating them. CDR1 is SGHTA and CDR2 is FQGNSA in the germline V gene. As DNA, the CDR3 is TGTGCCAGCAGCCCAGTGCGGGATCAGCCCCAGCATTTT. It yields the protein CASSPVRDQPQHF.

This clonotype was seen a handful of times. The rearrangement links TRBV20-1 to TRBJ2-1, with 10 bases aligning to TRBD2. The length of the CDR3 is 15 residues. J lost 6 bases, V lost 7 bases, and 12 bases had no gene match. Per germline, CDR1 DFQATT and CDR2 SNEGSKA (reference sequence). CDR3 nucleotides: TGCAGTGGAAAGAGAACGGCTAGCGGGAGCAATGAGCAGTTCTTC. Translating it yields CSGKRTASGSNEQFF.

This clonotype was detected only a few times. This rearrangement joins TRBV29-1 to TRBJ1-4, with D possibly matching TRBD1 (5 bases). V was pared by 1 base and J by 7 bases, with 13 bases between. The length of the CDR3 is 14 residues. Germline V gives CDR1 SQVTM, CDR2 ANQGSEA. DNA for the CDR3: TGCAGCGTTGAAGGGGCACGGGGCAGTGAAAAACTGTTTTTT. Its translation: CSVEGARGSEKLFF.

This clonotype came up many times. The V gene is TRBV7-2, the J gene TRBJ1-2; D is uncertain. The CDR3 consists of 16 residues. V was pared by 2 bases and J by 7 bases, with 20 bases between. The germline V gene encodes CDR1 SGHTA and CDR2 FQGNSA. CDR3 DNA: TGTGCCAGCAGCTTAATGACCTCCGACGTAGTGGGTGGCTACACCTTC. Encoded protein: CASSLMTSDVVGGYTF.

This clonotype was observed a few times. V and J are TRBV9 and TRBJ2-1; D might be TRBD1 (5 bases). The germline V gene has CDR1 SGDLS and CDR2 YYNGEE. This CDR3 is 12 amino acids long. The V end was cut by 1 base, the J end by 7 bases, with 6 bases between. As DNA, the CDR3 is TGTGCCAGCAGCGTACAGGGAAATGAGCAGTTCTTC. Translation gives CASSVQGNEQFF.